These T cell receptor beta chains were read from a single sample in a study of blood T cell repertoires in COVID-19. Assay: immunoSEQ multiplex PCR; the TCRdb copy retains only in-frame clones and omits some. The sample contains about 50,000 clones, 90% of which appear only once. The specimen sequenced was peripheral blood. Source of these receptors: a woman over 75 with acute or convalescent COVID-19. Both conserved end residues are part of each CDR3. The order of the fields is clone size, D gene, V gene, J gene, CDR3 DNA, CDR3 protein. D genes are given only for firm matches. Size tells how often a clone was seen (once, few, many) or the class of an expanded clone, and some rows leave it out.

clone_size: NA; d_call: TRBD2; v_call: TRBV6-2/TRBV6-3; j_call: TRBJ2-2; cdr3_nt: TGTGCCAGCAGTTATCGGATGTCCACTAGCGCCGGGGAGCTGTTTTTT; cdr3_aa: CASSYRMSTSAGELFF
clone_size: NA; d_call: TRBD1; v_call: TRBV7-9; j_call: TRBJ2-2; cdr3_nt: TGTGCCAGCAGCTCGACAGGGGAGAACACCGGGGAGCTGTTTTTT; cdr3_aa: CASSSTGENTGELFF
clone_size: NA; d_call: TRBD1; v_call: TRBV4-3; j_call: TRBJ1-4; cdr3_nt: TGCGCCAGCAGCCAAGAGTCTATCACAGGGGACGCGGGGATAGGCGAAAAACTGTTTTTT; cdr3_aa: CASSQESITGDAGIGEKLFF
clone_size: few; d_call: TRBD2; v_call: TRBV7-9; j_call: TRBJ2-7; cdr3_nt: TGTGCCAGCAGCTTAGCGGGGAGGGCCCTCGAGCAGTACTTC; cdr3_aa: CASSLAGRALEQYF
clone_size: NA; d_call: TRBD2; v_call: TRBV3-1/TRBV3-2; j_call: TRBJ2-1; cdr3_nt: TGTGCCAGCAGCCAAGATTACGGGGGGGCCACTGAGCAGTTCTTC; cdr3_aa: CASSQDYGGATEQFF
clone_size: NA; d_call: NA; v_call: TRBV24-1; j_call: TRBJ1-1; cdr3_nt: TGTGCCACCAGTGAGTCAGGGACTAGGATTAGGGGCACTGAAGCTTTCTTT; cdr3_aa: CATSESGTRIRGTEAFF
clone_size: NA; d_call: TRBD1; v_call: TRBV19; j_call: TRBJ2-7; cdr3_nt: TGTGCCAGTAGTATAGGGGGACAGCCCTACCACGAGCAGTACTTC; cdr3_aa: CASSIGGQPYHEQYF
clone_size: NA; d_call: TRBD2; v_call: TRBV5-1; j_call: TRBJ2-1; cdr3_nt: TGCGCCAGCAGCTTCCCCGGGACTAGCGGGAGGGGATACAATGAGCAGTTCTTC; cdr3_aa: CASSFPGTSGRGYNEQFF
clone_size: NA; d_call: TRBD2; v_call: TRBV11-2; j_call: TRBJ2-1; cdr3_nt: TGTGCCAGCAGCGGACCGGGACTAGCGGGAGCCTCCTACAATGAGCAGTTCTTC; cdr3_aa: CASSGPGLAGASYNEQFF
clone_size: NA; d_call: NA; v_call: TRBV3-1/TRBV3-2; j_call: TRBJ1-2; cdr3_nt: TGTGCCAGCAGACCGGACAGAGGGATGGGAGTCTACACCTTC; cdr3_aa: CASRPDRGMGVYTF
clone_size: NA; d_call: NA; v_call: TRBV7-8; j_call: TRBJ1-2; cdr3_nt: TGTGCCAGCAGCTTAGCGTCCGAGTATGGCTACACCTTC; cdr3_aa: CASSLASEYGYTF
clone_size: NA; d_call: NA; v_call: TRBV3-1/TRBV3-2; j_call: TRBJ1-2; cdr3_nt: TGTGCCAGCGCCCCAAGTGGGCATGGCTACACCTTC; cdr3_aa: CASAPSGHGYTF
clone_size: NA; d_call: NA; v_call: TRBV5-4; j_call: TRBJ2-1; cdr3_nt: TGTGCCAGCAGCCCAGGACATTCAGGATCCTACAATGAGCAGTTCTTC; cdr3_aa: CASSPGHSGSYNEQFF
clone_size: few; d_call: TRBD1; v_call: TRBV5-1; j_call: TRBJ1-6; cdr3_nt: TGCGCCAGCAGCCCCGGAACTAGGGGGCGCCGATCACCCCTCCACTTT; cdr3_aa: CASSPGTRGRRSPLHF
clone_size: NA; d_call: TRBD2; v_call: TRBV19; j_call: TRBJ2-1; cdr3_nt: TGTGCCAGTAGTCCCCCCGGGAGGGCGGGAAATGAGCAGTTCTTC; cdr3_aa: CASSPPGRAGNEQFF
clone_size: NA; d_call: NA; v_call: TRBV7-2; j_call: TRBJ2-7; cdr3_nt: TGTGCCAGCAGCGTCGCTCGGGATTCCTACGAGCAGTACTTC; cdr3_aa: CASSVARDSYEQYF
clone_size: NA; d_call: NA; v_call: TRBV7-2; j_call: TRBJ2-5; cdr3_nt: TGTGCCAGCAGCGCCAGGAGGGAGACCCAGTACTTC; cdr3_aa: CASSARRETQYF
clone_size: NA; d_call: TRBD2; v_call: TRBV5-5; j_call: TRBJ2-7; cdr3_nt: TGTGCCAGCAGCTTGGGTGTGCTAGCGGGAGGAGCATCGTCCTACGAGCAGTACTTC; cdr3_aa: CASSLGVLAGGASSYEQYF
clone_size: NA; d_call: NA; v_call: TRBV19; j_call: TRBJ2-3; cdr3_nt: TGTGCCAGTAGTATAGAGCGGTCTAGCACAGATACGCAGTATTTT; cdr3_aa: CASSIERSSTDTQYF
clone_size: NA; d_call: TRBD1; v_call: TRBV30; j_call: TRBJ2-7; cdr3_nt: TGTGCCTGGAGTCGACAGGGCTCCTACGAGCAGTACTTC; cdr3_aa: CAWSRQGSYEQYF
clone_size: NA; d_call: NA; v_call: TRBV7-2; j_call: TRBJ1-6; cdr3_nt: TGTGCCAGCAGCTTATTACAGCTTAATTCACCCCTCCACTTT; cdr3_aa: CASSLLQLNSPLHF
clone_size: NA; d_call: NA; v_call: TRBV24-1; j_call: TRBJ2-2; cdr3_nt: TGTGCCACTAGCACTGTCGGCCGCCCCCGGGAGCTGTTTTTT; cdr3_aa: CATSTVGRPRELFF
clone_size: NA; d_call: TRBD2; v_call: TRBV4-1; j_call: TRBJ2-3; cdr3_nt: TGCGCCAGCAGCAACCCCCCAAGCGGGATGAGCACAGATACGCAGTATTTT; cdr3_aa: CASSNPPSGMSTDTQYF
clone_size: few; d_call: NA; v_call: TRBV6-5; j_call: TRBJ1-2; cdr3_nt: TGTGCCAGCACTGCAGGATCCGTTGGCTATGGCTACACCTTC; cdr3_aa: CASTAGSVGYGYTF
clone_size: NA; d_call: TRBD2; v_call: TRBV18; j_call: TRBJ2-3; cdr3_nt: TGTGCCAGCTCACCACCGACGGGAGGGAGGGATACGCAGTATTTT; cdr3_aa: CASSPPTGGRDTQYF
clone_size: NA; d_call: NA; v_call: TRBV6-4; j_call: TRBJ1-6; cdr3_nt: TGTGCCAGCAGTGAGAGAGCGGATAATTCACCCCTCCACTTT; cdr3_aa: CASSERADNSPLHF
clone_size: NA; d_call: NA; v_call: TRBV6-6; j_call: TRBJ2-7; cdr3_nt: TGTGCCAGCAGGAGGGATACCCACGAGCAGTACTTC; cdr3_aa: CASRRDTHEQYF